This T cell receptor (beta chain) was retrieved from a study of blood T cell repertoires in COVID-19. Authors' data handling: Scientists estimated how many nucleated cells there were by amplifying reference gene primers. Using immunoSEQ multiplex PCR, the repertoire was profiled, and TCRdb retains in-frame clones only, with some absent. V and J calls plus clone size are reproduced from that table; the DNA served to infer D and trimming. Found here are some 150,000 clones, 85% of them singletons; the top ten hold 3%. CDR1 is SGDLS, CDR2 YYNGEE, per germline. This CDR3 comprises 15 residues. Trimming cost V 0 bases and J 4 bases, with 11 bases left between them. This clone was seen a single time.

Sequenced material: peripheral blood. The gene calls are TRBV9 and TRBJ2-1; D may be TRBD1 (6 bases). This TCR derives from a woman in her thirties or forties with active or convalescent COVID-19. CDR3 nucleotides: TGTGCCAGCAGCGTAGCCACAGGGTTTTACAATGAGCAGTTCTTC. As protein: CASSVATGFYNEQFF.